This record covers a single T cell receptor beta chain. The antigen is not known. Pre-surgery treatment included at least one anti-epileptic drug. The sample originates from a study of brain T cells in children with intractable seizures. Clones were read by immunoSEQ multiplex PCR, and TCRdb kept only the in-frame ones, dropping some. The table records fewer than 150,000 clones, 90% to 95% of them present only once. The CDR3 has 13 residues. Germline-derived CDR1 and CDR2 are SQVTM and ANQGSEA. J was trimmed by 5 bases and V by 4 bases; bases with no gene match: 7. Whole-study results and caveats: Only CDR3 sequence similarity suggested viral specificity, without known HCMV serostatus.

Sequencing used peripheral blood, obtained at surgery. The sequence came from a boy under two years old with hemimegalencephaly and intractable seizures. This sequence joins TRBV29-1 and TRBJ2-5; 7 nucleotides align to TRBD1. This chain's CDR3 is CSVAGRGQETQYF. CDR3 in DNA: TGCAGCGTTGCTGGCAGGGGACAGGAGACCCAGTACTTC.